The 21 T cell receptor beta chains below all came from one sample that was sequenced in a study of blood T cells in healthy people across ages. A J-beta primer mix and a sample-barcoded 5' primer were used in a second PCR of roughly 6 to 11 cycles. MiXCR, run by TCRdb on the 5' RACE reads, gives a single entry per CDR3 protein. The data contain around 1,000,000 distinct CDR3 sequences, more than 30% of them singletons. Sequenced material: blood. These receptors were obtained from a man between 18 and 29 years old in good health.

The chain is built from TRBV20-1 and TRBJ2-1, with D maybe TRBD2 (7 bases). The CDR3 runs 16 residues. Germline CDR1 is DFQATT and CDR2 is SNEGSKA (reference sequence). V shed 3 bases and J shed 4 bases, with 19 bases lying between them. CDR3 amino acids: CSARRVEGGRYNEQFF. CDR3 coding DNA: TGCAGTGCTAGGAGAGTTGAGGGGGGGCGGTACAATGAGCAGTTCTTC.

This clonotype appeared many times. It may be a read error: a sequence one base away is much more abundant. This chain connects TRBV5-1 to TRBJ1-2; D possibly corresponds to TRBD1 (6 bases). Germline V gene sequence: CDR1 SGHRS, CDR2 YFSETQ. This CDR3 contains 13 residues. Trimming took 3 bases from V and 2 from J, leaving 8 bases between them. The CDR3 spells CASSWGQNYGYTF. CDR3 coding DNA: TGCGCCAGCAGCTGGGGACAAAACTATGGCTACACCTTC.

With regard to this clonotype: The junction departs from the called germline gene at one end, perhaps through a read error. This chain uses TRBV20-1 with TRBJ1-2; 7 bases are shared with TRBD1. This CDR3 comprises 13 residues. Germline V gives CDR1 DFQATT, CDR2 SNEGSKA (reference sequence). CDR3 protein: CSAWTGSGYGHTF. DNA of the CDR3: TGCAGTGCCTGGACAGGATCCGGCTATGGCCACACCTTC.

This rearrangement joins TRBV4-1 to TRBJ1-5; D ambiguous. The CDR3 loop spans 15 amino acids. The germline V and J ends were trimmed by 0 bases and 3 bases, with 9 bases remaining between them. Germline CDR1 MGHRA, CDR2 YSYEKL. Here the CDR3 reads CASSQETAVNQPQHF. CDR3 in DNA: TGCGCCAGCAGCCAAGAAACGGCAGTCAATCAGCCCCAGCATTTT.

The sample holds many counts of this clonotype. V is TRBV11-2 and J is TRBJ2-1; 8 bases are shared with TRBD1. The V segment lost 9 bases and the J segment 6 bases; nucleotides outside the gene matches: 4. CDR3 length: 12 residues. Germline V gene sequence: CDR1 SGHAT, CDR2 FQNNGV. The CDR3 spells CASGQGGNEQFF. CDR3 in DNA: TGTGCCAGTGGACAGGGTGGCAATGAGCAGTTCTTC. The complete variable domain, with remaining parts taken from reference TRBV11-2 and TRBJ2-1, reads EAGVAQSPRYKIIEKRQSVAFWCNPISGHATLYWYQQILGQGPKLLIQFQNNGVVDDSQLPKDRFSAERLKGVDSTLKIQPAKLEDSAVYLCASGQGGNEQFFGPGTRLTVL.

This chain connects TRBV4-3 to TRBJ2-1; 10 positions match TRBD2. The germline gives CDR1 LGHNA, CDR2 YSLEER. The V and J ends lost 0 bases and 5 bases, in that order; junction bases with no gene match: 13. The CDR3 is 19 amino acids. The DNA for the CDR3 is TGCGCCAGCAGCCAAGATATAGCGGGGGGACTCGGGGTCGACAATGAGCAGTTCTTC. This codes for CASSQDIAGGLGVDNEQFF.

This clonotype was observed a few times. This sequence joins TRBV5-6 and TRBJ2-1; 10 nucleotides line up with TRBD2. CDR1 is SGHDT and CDR2 is YYEEEE in the germline V gene. J gave up 4 bases and V 0 bases, and 1 base lay outside the gene matches. This CDR3 comprises 15 residues. The CDR3 DNA follows: TGTGCCAGCAGCTTGGAGACTAGCGGGTACAATGAGCAGTTCTTC. This encodes CASSLETSGYNEQFF. Full variable domain (missing parts from reference TRBV5-6 and TRBJ2-1): DAGVTQSPTHLIKTRGQQVTLRCSPKSGHDTVSWYQQALGQGPQFIFQYYEEEERQRGNFPDRFSGHQFPNYSSELNVNALLLGDSALYLCASSLETSGYNEQFFGPGTRLTVL.

This sequence joins TRBV20-1 and TRBJ1-5; D is undetermined. This CDR3 has 14 residues. CDR1 is DFQATT, CDR2 SNEGSKA, per germline (reference sequence). V lost 6 bases and J 0 bases, leaving 12 bases between the germline ends. DNA of the CDR3: TGCAGTGCCCAACAAGGGTCTAGCAATCAGCCCCAGCATTTT. It specifies CSAQQGSSNQPQHF.

A word on this clonotype: Sequence at one end of the junction differs from germline and may be a read error. This chain connects TRBV7-9 to TRBJ2-1; possibly TRBD1 or TRBD2 for D (5 bases each). Germline V gene lookup returns CDR1 SEHNR and CDR2 FQNEAQ (reference sequence). CDR3 size: 12 residues. For the CDR3, the DNA is TGTTCCAGCAGCTTTGGGGCCCCTGGGGGATTCTTC. Its translation is CSSSFGAPGGFF.

The V call is TRBV7-6, the J call TRBJ2-3; TRBD2 aligns across 7 bases. With 5 bases clipped from V and 1 base from J, the junction kept 9 bases outside the gene matches. This CDR3 contains 16 residues. The germline V gene has CDR1 SGHVS and CDR2 FNYEAQ. The CDR3 loop is CASSMESGVRTDTQYF. CDR3 coding DNA: TGTGCCAGCAGCATGGAAAGCGGGGTTCGCACAGATACGCAGTATTTT.

With regard to this clonotype: The junction and the germline gene differ at one end; a read error may be behind it. V is TRBV7-7 and J is TRBJ1-1, with D perhaps matching TRBD1 (5 bases). The germline CDR1 and CDR2 sequences are SSHAT and FNYEAQ (reference sequence). The CDR3 totals 13 residues. The CDR3 sequence is CASSVGEDTEAFF. The CDR3 region has the DNA TGTGCTAGCAGCGTAGGGGAGGACACTGAAGCTTTCTTT.

Points on this clonotype: A much bigger clone sits one base away, suggesting this may be a read error. The chain joins TRBV7-2 to TRBJ2-1; 9 bases match TRBD2. Germline V gene sequence: CDR1 SGHTA, CDR2 FQGNSA. This CDR3 region has 15 residues. The CDR3 is CANSLASGVFNEQFF. For the CDR3, the DNA is TGTGCCAACAGCTTAGCTAGCGGGGTATTCAATGAGCAGTTCTTC. Complete variable domain (other parts from reference TRBV7-2 and TRBJ2-1): GAGVSQSPSNKVTEKGKDVELRCDPISGHTALYWYRQSLGQGLEFLIYFQGNSAPDKSGLPSDRFSAERTGGSVSTLTIQRTQQEDSAVYLCANSLASGVFNEQFFGPGTRLTVL.

About this clonotype: One end of the junction does not line up with germline, which may come from a read error. The CDR3 protein is CASSLWIMNAEAFF. CDR3 nucleotides: TGTGCCAGCAGTTTGTGGATTATGAACGCTGAAGCTTTCTTT. The J gene is TRBJ1-1, the V gene TRBV12-3 or TRBV12-4; D is unresolved. The CDR3 extends over 14 amino acids.

The chain is built from TRBV20-1 and TRBJ2-7; 9 nucleotides agree with TRBD2. Losses at the gene ends were 2 bases for V and 3 bases for J; bases not matched to a gene: 5. This CDR3 is built from 14 residues. CDR1 is DFQATT, CDR2 SNEGSKA, per germline (reference sequence). The CDR3 protein is CSARSGTSHYEQYF. CDR3 DNA: TGCAGTGCTAGATCCGGGACTAGCCACTACGAGCAGTACTTC.

This chain uses TRBV21-1 with TRBJ1-2; the table names TRBD1, a call not compared with the DNA. TRBV21-1 is recorded as a pseudogene. The CDR3 covers 14 residues. Here the CDR3 reads CATAPAKGGNGYTF. The CDR3 DNA sequence: TGTGCCACTGCGCCGGCCAAGGGCGGTAATGGCTACACCTTC.

The chain is built from TRBV15 and TRBJ2-2; 8 nucleotides line up with TRBD2. Germline CDR1 and CDR2: LNHNV and YYDKDF (reference sequence). V lost 4 bases to trimming and J lost 3 bases; unmatched junction nucleotides: 7. This CDR3 has 16 residues. In DNA form, the CDR3 reads TGTGCCACCAGCACCATCGGGCGGGAGGACACCGGGGAGCTGTTTTTT. Protein: CATSTIGREDTGELFF.

This clonotype has a handful of counts. The rearrangement links TRBV20-1 to TRBJ2-1; D gene unclear. The V and J ends lost 3 bases and 5 bases respectively, with 11 bases between them. This CDR3 region has 13 residues. Germline V CDR1 and CDR2: DFQATT, SNEGSKA (reference sequence). The CDR3 region is CSASSASDNEQFF. In nucleotides, the CDR3 is TGCAGTGCTAGCTCGGCTTCCGACAATGAGCAGTTCTTC.

The V gene is TRBV4-3, the J gene TRBJ2-1, with D unresolved. The J call could be wrong; TRBJ2-7 is a better fit for the DNA end. Germline CDR1 is LGHNA and CDR2 is YSLEER. This CDR3 region has 14 residues. The CDR3 bases are TGCGCCAGCAGCCAAGAAGGTGAATACAATGAGCAGTACTTC. Its translation is CASSQEGEYNEQYF.

V is TRBV20-1 and J is TRBJ1-2, with D possibly TRBD1 on 6 matching bases. V lost 7 bases and J lost 4, with 31 bases in between. Germline V gives CDR1 DFQATT, CDR2 SNEGSKA (reference sequence). The CDR3 covers 18 residues. The CDR3 reads CSVDPNTGYGLGVYGYTF. CDR3 bases: TGCAGTGTCGACCCCAACACAGGGTATGGGTTGGGAGTCTATGGCTACACCTTC.

The CDR3 here is CASSFFGFDYGYTF. DNA of the CDR3: TGTGCCAGCAGTTTCTTTGGTTTCGACTATGGCTACACCTTC. The genes are TRBV6-2 or TRBV6-3 and TRBJ1-2, with no clear D. Trimming pared 4 bases from V and 3 bases from J, leaving 12 bases between. CDR1 and CDR2 from the germline V gene are MNHEY and SVGEGT. The CDR3 length is 14 residues.

This clonotype was found many times. The chain has TRBV7-2 and TRBJ1-2; D not certain. Trimming left V 5 bases short and J 3 bases short, with 7 bases between. The CDR3 runs to 12 residues. The V gene's germline CDR1 is SGHTA and CDR2 FQGNSA. The CDR3 DNA reads TGTGCCAGCAGCGATATCCACTATGGCTACACCTTC. It yields the protein CASSDIHYGYTF.